This paragraph covers one TCR beta chain sequence. The specificity of this receptor is unknown. No base quality information exists; no much larger clone differs at one position. The library was made by the immunoSEQ multiplex PCR assay. For the multiplex PCR, a mixture combining 60 forward primers for TCR Vbeta segments and 13 reverse primers for TCR Jbeta segments was used. The CDR3 region of rearranged TCR beta genes was amplified from genomic DNA by a multiplex PCR assay. Amplified TCR beta libraries were sequenced as 87-base-pair reads on the Illumina HiSeq System. The authors' pipeline ran thus. A later analysis counted tens of millions of unique TCR beta chains across the roughly 700 repertoires, and about 10 million of these chains were shared by at least two donors. Raw reads were error-corrected and collapsed into unique sequences with a nearest-neighbor algorithm that merged closely related sequences to remove PCR and sequencing errors. Alignment of CDR3 sequences to IMGT reference sequences was used to assign V, D and J gene segments. For a sequence to be retained, a match of at least six nucleotides to both a V gene segment and a J gene segment was required. A rearrangement was called productive if the CDR3 had no stop codons and remained in frame with V and J, and every other rearrangement was called non-productive. CDR3 was defined according to IMGT convention as the region running from the second conserved V-encoded cysteine to the conserved J-encoded phenylalanine. The earlier analysis of approximately 500 of the donors excluded sequences that lacked an unambiguous match to a single V gene segment. In an earlier analysis of 587 of the donors, V segments were called functional above 56.7% productive rearrangements and were called segregating when the between-donor standard deviation exceeded 5%. A statistical classification framework was built to diagnose cytomegalovirus status from the catalog of TCR beta chain sequences. In a later analysis, V and J genes were assigned by comparing TCR nucleotide sequences against IMGT/GENE-DB human TR gene sequences. The TCRdist pipeline was used in a later analysis to assign CDR3 sequences and most-parsimonious VDJ recombination scenarios. A later analysis defined each TCR beta chain by its CDR3 amino acid sequence plus V-gene family, and excluded reads lacking a unique V-gene family. As a way to deal with suspected cross-contamination and a sequencing artifact, a later analysis dropped 500 to 700 nucleotide sequences that were highly shared and had low generation probability. For each public chain, a later analysis derived a clonal expansion index from normalized ranks of inferred template counts within each repertoire. In a later analysis, generation probabilities were computed using a VDJ recombination model fitted to out-of-frame rearrangements, and the results were checked against IGoR. Hypergeometric tests were used in a later analysis to score TCR-TCR, TCR-HLA and TCR-CMV co-occurrence, with a repertoire-size bias correction applied to the TCR pairs. In a later analysis, false discovery rates were estimated by permuting HLA or CMV assignments 20 times. A later analysis grouped co-occurring TCRs with DBSCAN, adding TCRdist sequence similarity when clustering within HLA-allele-positive subsets. Repertoires with fewer than 30,000 or more than 120,000 public chains, plus five repertoires with anomalous nucleotide sharing, were excluded from co-occurrence clustering. This immuneACCESS table, as held by TCRdb, lists in-frame sequences with V and J called but not all clones. Of the missing ones, under half trace to an unresolved V gene in checked studies; the others have no known cause. V and J calls and clone size are those listed in that table; D and trimming were worked out from the DNA. The sample table records over 90,000 clones; 60% to 75% of these occur just once. 2.5% to 3.5% of the sample rests with the top ten.

The entry originates in a study of cytomegalovirus exposure and HLA in healthy donors (dated by TCRdb to between 2016 and 2019). Context from the whole study: An earlier analysis of 587 of the donors reported roughly 300 Gb of sequence data and roughly 110 million unique TCR beta sequences from 190 million or so T cells. High-throughput TCR immunosequencing, statistical association of individual TCRs with disease status, and machine learning were combined to predict cytomegalovirus infection status. Donor age, sex, ethnicity and CMV serostatus were collected together with the repertoire data. About 300 gigabases of sequencing data and tens of millions of unique TCR sequences were included in an early release covering 500 to 750 HLA-typed donors. A later genetic analysis used genome-wide SNP genotypes for about 65% of the 666 donors, treating that subset as a discovery cohort. HLA typing included class I and class II loci at four-digit resolution. The number of donors typed differed by locus, with 629-630 for A, B, C, DRB1 and DQB1, around 500 for DQA1, under 610 for DPA1, and some 440 for DPB1. The study profiled the T cell repertoires of around 700 subjects by immunosequencing and related them to cytomegalovirus serostatus. Rather than using new phenotypic data, the later analysis identified candidate immune exposures from TCR beta sequences and from how often those sequences occurred across donors. The aim of the study was to test whether cataloging public T cell receptors could identify signatures of past pathogen exposure. Roughly 5 DR-DQ haplotypes were treated as single units for association and clustering because of strong linkage in the cohort. Across under 500 genotyped donors of the cohort, an average of about 240,000 unique TCR beta nucleotide sequences per donor were sequenced, and approximately 19% of those sequences were non-productive. All discovery cohort repertoires had been generated using a single sequencing platform. Besides the first cohort of roughly 700 subjects, a separate validation cohort made up of around 120 different subjects was used. In a later analysis, previously published TCR beta repertoires from 670 or so donors were re-analyzed and high-resolution HLA genotyping was added so that TCR occurrence patterns could be studied. An earlier analysis of 450 to 750 of the donors used high-throughput TCR beta sequencing to judge whether each TCR beta V gene segment behaved as functional or pseudogenic. Among the roughly 400 genotyped donors, approximately 76% belonged to the genetic ancestry cluster associated with self-reported Caucasian donors. General study outcomes and caveats: Because counts were too low, roughly 18 rarely observed V segments, including chromosome 9 orphons, were left out of the earlier analysis of roughly 600 of the donors. In the study, around 160 TCR beta chains were listed as associated with cytomegalovirus. In an earlier analysis of about 540 of the donors, most TCR beta V segments were observed in productive rearrangements about 90% or about 30% of the time, broadly matching IMGT annotations. The authors suggested that the approach could potentially be generalized to other disease states and immunological phenotypes. The only immune exposure information available for the cohort was CMV serostatus. Because the 87-base-pair reads could not distinguish some IMGT-functional V segments, including TRBV6-2 and TRBV6-3, those segments were excluded. A further reported finding was that TCR beta sequences accurately predicted the HLA-A and HLA-B alleles for most subjects in the first cohort. HLA typing was unavailable for some donors at each locus, so association tests used only the typed subset. In a later genetic analysis, a missense DCLRE1C variant was associated with V-gene and J-gene trimming of TCR beta chains, and the association was replicated in an independent cohort. According to a later analysis, most CMV-associated TCR beta chains appeared to be HLA-restricted, and the HLA associations seemed to be driven largely by CMV exposure. Roughly uniform sequencing depth across donors was assumed in presence/absence analyses, although this assumption may not hold. In a later analysis, some 18,000 TCR beta sequences were associated with specific HLA alleles at a false discovery rate of 0.05. In both the original and validation cohorts, the classifier was reported to diagnose cytomegalovirus status with high specificity and sensitivity. In a later genetic analysis, fewer N-insertions in productive TCRs were reported among donors in an Asian-associated ancestry cluster than the approximately 670-donor mean. Most TCR sequences were observed very rarely across donors, whereas some public TCRs were present in many individuals. In a later analysis, HLA-associated TCR beta chains were found to be more clonally expanded and to have lower generation probabilities than equally common non-associated chains. This cohort had only TCR beta chains sequenced, and the lack of alpha or paired-chain data limited which features could be detected. According to a later analysis, parvovirus B19, influenza, CMV and Epstein-Barr virus appeared linked to several top co-occurrence clusters. Assigning TCR associations to individual alleles was difficult when HLA alleles, especially DR and DQ, strongly co-occurred. The sequencing pipeline was judged likely to have produced a cluster of highly shared sequence variants as a technical artifact. In a later analysis, the rate of TCR association differed among HLA loci, with DRB1 alleles having the most associated TCRs and HLA-C alleles having the fewest. Three of the identified cytomegalovirus-associated TCR beta chains were confirmed in vitro to be specific for cytomegalovirus antigens. Linkage disequilibrium might explain the correlated functional status among segregating V segments, but an unknown experimental factor could not be ruled out.

Unmatched junction bases come to 4, with V trimmed by 5 bases and J by 0 bases. In the germline V gene, CDR1 corresponds to SNHLY and CDR2 to FYNNEI. The CDR3 numbers 15 residues from cysteine through phenylalanine. The read is trimmed to its CDR3 DNA, 45 bases read in frame from base 1. The cohort consisted of hundreds of healthy bone marrow donors. Cohort members were all nominally healthy when sampled, although unrecorded immune exposures were likely present. The donor was CMV seropositive and was included in the group of some 290 seropositive cohort members. A peripheral blood sample was collected from each donor, and TCR beta sequencing was performed on peripheral blood mononuclear cells. Genomic DNA was extracted from the blood cell samples with the Qiagen DNeasy Blood Extraction Kit.

The rearrangement combines TRBV2 with TRBJ2-3, and 8 junction bases match TRBD2. Sample: PBMCs. The TCR was taken from a female donor in good health and CMV-seropositive. Here the CDR3 is given as CASSSSGFSTDTQYF. The DNA sequence follows: TGTGCCAGCAGTTCTAGCGGGTTTAGCACAGATACGCAGTATTTT. The entire variable domain, with the stretches around the CDR3 drawn from the reference TRBV2 and TRBJ2-3 proteins, is EPEVTQTPSHQVTQMGQEVILRCVPISNHLYFYWYRQILGQKVEFLVSFYNNEISEKSEIFDDQFSVERPDGSNFTLKIRSTKLEDSAMYFCASSSSGFSTDTQYFGPGTRLTVL.